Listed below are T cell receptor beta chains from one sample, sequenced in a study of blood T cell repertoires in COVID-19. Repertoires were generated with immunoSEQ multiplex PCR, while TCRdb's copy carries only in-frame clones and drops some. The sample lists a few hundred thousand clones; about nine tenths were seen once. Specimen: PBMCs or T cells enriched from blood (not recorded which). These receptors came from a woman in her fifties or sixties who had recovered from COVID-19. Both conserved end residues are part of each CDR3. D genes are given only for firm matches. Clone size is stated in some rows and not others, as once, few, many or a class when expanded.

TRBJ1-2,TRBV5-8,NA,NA,TGTGCCAGCAGCCGTGTCTCTAACTATGGCTACACCTTC,CASSRVSNYGYTF
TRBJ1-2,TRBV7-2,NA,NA,TGTGCCAGCAGCTCCCGTTTAAACAGTGGAAGTGGCTACACCTTC,CASSSRLNSGSGYTF
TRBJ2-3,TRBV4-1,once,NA,TGCGCCAGCAGCCAAGTTTGGCCGCTAGCGAGCACAGATACGCAGTATTTT,CASSQVWPLASTDTQYF
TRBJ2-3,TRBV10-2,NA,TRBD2,TGCGCCACCGCAGCGTACGGGGGGATAGATACGCAGTATTTT,CATAAYGGIDTQYF
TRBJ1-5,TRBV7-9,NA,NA,TGTGCCAGCAGCGCCCCAGATCAGCCCCAGCATTTT,CASSAPDQPQHF
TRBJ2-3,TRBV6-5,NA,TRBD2,TGTGCCAGCAGTTACCAGAGCGGGGTTAGCACAGATACGCAGTATTTT,CASSYQSGVSTDTQYF
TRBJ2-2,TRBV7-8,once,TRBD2,TGTGCCAGCAGCTCCTTTATCCTAGCGGGGGCGTTTAGGAACACCGGGGAGCTGTTTTTT,CASSSFILAGAFRNTGELFF
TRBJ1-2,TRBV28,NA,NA,TGTGCCAGCAGTTTACCCCACCTAACTATGAACTATGGCTACACCTTC,CASSLPHLTMNYGYTF
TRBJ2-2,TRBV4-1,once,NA,TGCGCCAGCAGCCAAGATCGGGGAAACACCGGGGAGCTGTTTTTT,CASSQDRGNTGELFF
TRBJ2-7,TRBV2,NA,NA,TGTGCCAGCAAGCGCACAACACTCTACGAGCAGTACTTC,CASKRTTLYEQYF
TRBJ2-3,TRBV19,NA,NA,TGTGCCAGTTCTAGTACCCTGGATACGCAGTATTTT,CASSSTLDTQYF
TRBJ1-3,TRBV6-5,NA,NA,TGTGCCAGCAGTTACGGGGGGGAGGGAAACACCATATATTTT,CASSYGGEGNTIYF
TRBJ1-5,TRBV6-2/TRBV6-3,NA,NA,TGTGCCAGCAGTCCACCGGGTAATCAGCCCCAGCATTTT,CASSPPGNQPQHF
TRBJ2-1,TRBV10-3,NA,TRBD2,TGTGCCATTAGATCAAGACTAGCGGGACTGGACAATGAGCAGTTCTTC,CAIRSRLAGLDNEQFF
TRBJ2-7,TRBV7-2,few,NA,TGTGCCAGCAGCTTATGGTCGGGCACCGACAGAGGCGAGCAGTACTTC,CASSLWSGTDRGEQYF
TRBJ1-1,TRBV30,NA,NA,TGTGCCTGGAGGAGAGGGGGGGTGAACACTGAAGCTTTCTTT,CAWRRGGVNTEAFF
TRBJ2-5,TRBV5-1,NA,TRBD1,TGCGCCAGCACCCAGGGGGCGCGTGGGCAAGAGACCCAGTACTTC,CASTQGARGQETQYF
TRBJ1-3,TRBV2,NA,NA,TGTGCCAGCAGCGCTGCGGGAGTCTCTGGAAACACCATATATTTT,CASSAAGVSGNTIYF
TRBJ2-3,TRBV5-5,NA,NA,TGTGCCAGCAGCACCGGGACTAGCACAGATACGCAGTATTTT,CASSTGTSTDTQYF
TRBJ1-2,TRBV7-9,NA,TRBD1,TGTGCCAGCAGCACAACGGACAGGGGGCGCGGTGGCTACACCTTC,CASSTTDRGRGGYTF
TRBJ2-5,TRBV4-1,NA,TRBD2,TGCGCCAGCAGCGCCGGGACTAGCGGGGGGGCGTGGGAGACCCAGTACTTC,CASSAGTSGGAWETQYF
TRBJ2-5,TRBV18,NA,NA,TGTGCCAGCTCACCTTTTTTAGCCCGCGGGATACAGCTTTGTTCGGACTTC,CASSPFLARGIQLCSDF
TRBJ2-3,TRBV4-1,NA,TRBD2,TGCGCCAGCAGCCAAGAACCAGCGGGGGGGCAGTTGAATACGCAGTATTTT,CASSQEPAGGQLNTQYF
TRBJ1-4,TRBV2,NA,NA,TGTGCCAGCAGCCCCAGGGGCGAAAAACTGTTTTTT,CASSPRGEKLFF
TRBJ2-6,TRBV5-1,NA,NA,TGCGCCAGCAGCCCGTACTCTGGGGCCAACGTCCTGACTTTC,CASSPYSGANVLTF
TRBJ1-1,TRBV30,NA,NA,TGTGCCTGGCAAACAGGGTTCGGTGAAGCTTTCTTT,CAWQTGFGEAFF
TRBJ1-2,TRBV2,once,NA,TGTGCCAGCACCGCAGGGAGGGGTGACTATGGCTACACCTTC,CASTAGRGDYGYTF
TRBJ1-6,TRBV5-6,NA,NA,TGTGCCAGCAGCTTGATTTCCGGGCCCCTCCACTTT,CASSLISGPLHF
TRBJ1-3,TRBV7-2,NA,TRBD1,TGTGCCAGCAGCTTGGACAGGTCTGGAAACACCATATATTTT,CASSLDRSGNTIYF
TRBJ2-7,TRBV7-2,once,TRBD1,TGTGCCAGCAGCCGGGACAGGGGTATGTCCTACGAGCAGTACTTC,CASSRDRGMSYEQYF
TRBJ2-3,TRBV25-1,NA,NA,TGTGCCAGCAGTGATTTAGGGGGTGGCGGGGGCGCAGATACGCAGTATTTT,CASSDLGGGGGADTQYF
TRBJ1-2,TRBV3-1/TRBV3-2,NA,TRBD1,TGTGCCAGCAGCCAAGGCCCGACAGGGATCTATGGCTACACCTTC,CASSQGPTGIYGYTF
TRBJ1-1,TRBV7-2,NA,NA,TGTGCCAGCAGCTTGTCGGGGGGCAGGACTGAAGCTTTCTTT,CASSLSGGRTEAFF
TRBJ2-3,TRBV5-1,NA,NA,TGCGCCAGCAGCTTGGGCGGGGGCGCGACAGATACGCAGTATTTT,CASSLGGGATDTQYF
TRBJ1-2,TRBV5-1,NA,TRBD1,TGCGCCAGTGGGACAGCAAACTATGGCTACACCTTC,CASGTANYGYTF